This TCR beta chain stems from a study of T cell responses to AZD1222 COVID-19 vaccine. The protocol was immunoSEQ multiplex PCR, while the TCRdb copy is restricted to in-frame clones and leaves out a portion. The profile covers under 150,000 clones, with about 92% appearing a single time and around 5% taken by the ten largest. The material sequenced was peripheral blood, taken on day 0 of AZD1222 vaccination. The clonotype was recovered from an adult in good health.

The CDR3 protein is CASSRTEGGEAFF. The DNA of the CDR3 is TGCGCCAGCAGCCGGACTGAAGGAGGTGAAGCTTTCTTT. The chain joins TRBV5-1 to TRBJ1-1; D is unclear. Trimming shortened V by 4 bases and J by 7 bases, and 14 bases separated the two germline ends. Per germline, CDR1 SGHRS and CDR2 YFSETQ. This CDR3 region has 13 residues.